These T cell receptor beta chains were read from a single sample in a study of OX40 agonist ivuxolimab in advanced cancers. Sequenced by immunoSEQ multiplex PCR; TCRdb stores in-frame clones only, minus some. The top ten hold roughly 1.3% of the sample, which has nearly 55,000 clones, roughly 91% seen once. The material was CD4+ or CD8+ T cells sorted from blood, obtained in a trial of the OX40 agonist ivuxolimab. All receptors derive from an adult with an advanced solid tumor such as melanoma, head and neck, liver or kidney cancer. Both conserved end residues are part of each CDR3. A D gene is named only where the DNA matches it firmly. Rows may omit the clone size; those that give it use once, few, many or a size class.

CDR3 DNA | CDR3 protein | J gene | D gene | clone size | V gene
TGTGCCAGCAGCCAAGGAGGGACAGTTAACTATGGCTACACCTTC | CASSQGGTVNYGYTF | TRBJ1-2 | TRBD1 | NA | TRBV14
TGTGCCAGCAGCCCTCATCCGGGGAACACCGGGGAGCTGTTTTTT | CASSPHPGNTGELFF | TRBJ2-2 | NA | NA | TRBV9
TGCGCCAGCCGGACAGAACAGAACACTGAAGCTTTCTTT | CASRTEQNTEAFF | TRBJ1-1 | NA | NA | TRBV5-1
TGCGCCAGCAGCCAAGTGGGACAGGGGGCGGCGTACGAGCAGTACTTC | CASSQVGQGAAYEQYF | TRBJ2-7 | TRBD1 | NA | TRBV4-1
TGTGCCAGCATTGGGAGACTCCGGAACACTGAAGCTTTCTTT | CASIGRLRNTEAFF | TRBJ1-1 | NA | NA | TRBV2
TGTGCCAGCAGCCCCCTGGGGGACAGGGGGCTCGAGGGGCAGTACTTC | CASSPLGDRGLEGQYF | TRBJ2-7 | TRBD1 | NA | TRBV13
TGTGCCTGGAGTGTACGAGCCTCGGCCAACGCTTTCTTT | CAWSVRASANAFF | TRBJ1-1 | NA | NA | TRBV30
TGTGCCAGTAGTATCCGGGGGAAGACTGAAGCTTTCTTT | CASSIRGKTEAFF | TRBJ1-1 | NA | NA | TRBV19
TGCGCCAGCAGCCCCCGAGGCACTGAAGCTTTCTTT | CASSPRGTEAFF | TRBJ1-1 | NA | NA | TRBV5-1
TGTGCCAGCAGTGAAGTTATAGGGTATCAGCCCCAGCATTTT | CASSEVIGYQPQHF | TRBJ1-5 | NA | NA | TRBV6-1
TGTGCCTGGAGTCCCTCAGTAGGGCCCGAAAAACTGTTTTTT | CAWSPSVGPEKLFF | TRBJ1-4 | NA | NA | TRBV30
TGTGCCAGCAGTTTATGGACAGGGGGTGGGACCGGGGAGCTGTTTTTT | CASSLWTGGGTGELFF | TRBJ2-2 | TRBD1 | NA | TRBV28
TGTGCCAGCAGCTCCGGACAGCAGAATGAAAAACTGTTTTTT | CASSSGQQNEKLFF | TRBJ1-4 | NA | NA | TRBV5-4
TGTGCCAGCAGCCAAATCACGACAGATACGCAGTATTTT | CASSQITTDTQYF | TRBJ2-3 | NA | NA | TRBV14
TGTGCCAGCAGTTCACAGCTCACCGGGGAGCTGTTTTTT | CASSSQLTGELFF | TRBJ2-2 | NA | NA | TRBV27
TGTGCCAGCTCACCACCGTCTGAGGTTAACTATGGCTACACCTTC | CASSPPSEVNYGYTF | TRBJ1-2 | NA | once | TRBV18
TGCGCCAGCAGTGACACTAGCGGGAGTATCGGGGAGCTGTTTTTT | CASSDTSGSIGELFF | TRBJ2-2 | TRBD2 | NA | TRBV10-1
TGCGCCAGCAGCACCCCTGGAGAGCAAGAGACCCAGTACTTC | CASSTPGEQETQYF | TRBJ2-5 | NA | NA | TRBV5-1
TGCGCCAGCAGAGCAGGGGAGTACGAGCAGTACTTC | CASRAGEYEQYF | TRBJ2-7 | NA | once | TRBV5-1
TGTGCCAGCAGCCCGGGACTAGCGGGACCCGGGGAGCTGTTTTTT | CASSPGLAGPGELFF | TRBJ2-2 | TRBD2 | NA | TRBV6-6
TGTGCCAGCAGCGGGGGACAGTACACCGGGGAGCTGTTTTTT | CASSGGQYTGELFF | TRBJ2-2 | TRBD1 | NA | TRBV5-4
TGTGCCAGCAGCACTGGACTGGACATCAGCGCAGATGAGCAGTTCTTC | CASSTGLDISADEQFF | TRBJ2-1 | NA | NA | TRBV5-8
TGTGCCAGCGCCCCCCTAGCGGGGACCTCCTACGAGCAGTACTTC | CASAPLAGTSYEQYF | TRBJ2-7 | TRBD2 | NA | TRBV5-6
TGTGCCAGCAGCTTAGAAGGGGGTGGACTCACAGATACGCAGTATTTT | CASSLEGGGLTDTQYF | TRBJ2-3 | NA | NA | TRBV11-2
TGTGCCATCAGGGCGGGTGATGGCATATATTTT | CAIRAGDGIYF | TRBJ1-3 | NA | NA | TRBV10-3
TGTGCCAGCAGTGCGGGAGTGCGGACCGGGGAGCTGTTTTTT | CASSAGVRTGELFF | TRBJ2-2 | NA | NA | TRBV2
TGTGCCAGCAGCTTTTTCGGGGCCCACAATGAGCAGTTCTTC | CASSFFGAHNEQFF | TRBJ2-1 | NA | NA | TRBV5-4
TGTGCCAGCAGCCTCGGGGGCCGGGAGCTGTTTTTT | CASSLGGRELFF | TRBJ2-2 | NA | NA | TRBV2
TGTGCCAGCAGCTTGGGAGGGCAGGGAGACTACGAGCAGTACTTC | CASSLGGQGDYEQYF | TRBJ2-7 | NA | NA | TRBV5-4
TGTGCCAGCAGTGGGACACTAAACACTGAAGCTTTCTTT | CASSGTLNTEAFF | TRBJ1-1 | NA | NA | TRBV6-1
TGTGCCAGCAGCGGGGACGGGAAGTCGAAAGCTTTCTTT | CASSGDGKSKAFF | TRBJ1-1 | NA | NA | TRBV6-1
TGCGCCAGCAGCCAACAGGGCTACCAGAGCTCTGGAAACACCATATATTTT | CASSQQGYQSSGNTIYF | TRBJ1-3 | NA | NA | TRBV4-1
TGTGCCAGCAACCCGGGGGGCGGATGGACCGGGGAGCTGTTTTTT | CASNPGGGWTGELFF | TRBJ2-2 | NA | NA | TRBV28
TGTGCCAGCAGTGACGCCGGGACCCTGAGAGGCTACACCTTC | CASSDAGTLRGYTF | TRBJ1-2 | NA | NA | TRBV2
TGTGCCTGGAGTGTAGGAGGGAGCACTGAAGCTTTCTTT | CAWSVGGSTEAFF | TRBJ1-1 | NA | NA | TRBV30
TGCGCCAGCAGCTTCGGCCTGACTAGCCGTTTGGGAGATACGCAGTATTTT | CASSFGLTSRLGDTQYF | TRBJ2-3 | TRBD2 | NA | TRBV5-1
TGCGCCAGCAGTCAACGCAGACAGGACCGCTCCTACGAGCAGTACTTC | CASSQRRQDRSYEQYF | TRBJ2-7 | NA | NA | TRBV23-1
TGTGCCTGGAGTAGCGGTAACTATGGCTACACCTTC | CAWSSGNYGYTF | TRBJ1-2 | NA | NA | TRBV30
TGCGCCAGCAGCTTGGCAGCAGCTAACTCCTACGAGCAGTACTTC | CASSLAAANSYEQYF | TRBJ2-7 | NA | NA | TRBV5-1
TGTGCCAGCAAAGGGACTTCCTCCTACAATGAGCAGTTCTTC | CASKGTSSYNEQFF | TRBJ2-1 | NA | NA | TRBV6-1
TGTGCCAGCAGCGTAGGAGGGCTGTCTTATGGCTACACCTTC | CASSVGGLSYGYTF | TRBJ1-2 | NA | NA | TRBV9
TGTGCCAGCAGCTTAGGTGTCGGGTCCTACAATGAGCAGTTCTTC | CASSLGVGSYNEQFF | TRBJ2-1 | NA | NA | TRBV11-2
TGCAGTGCTAAACAGGGACTTGAAGCTTTCTTT | CSAKQGLEAFF | TRBJ1-1 | NA | NA | TRBV20-1